These T cell receptor beta chains were read from a single sample in a study of regulatory T cells in long-lasting Graves disease. A single record per CDR3 protein comes from TCRdb applying MiXCR to the multiplex PCR reads. The table has some 370,000 distinct CDR3 sequences, 12% seen once. These records were also assigned to another study, of T cells in Graves' hyperthyroidism and ophthalmopathy.

The material was peripheral blood mononuclear cells (PBMCs), obtained at new diagnosis, from a patient treated with antithyroid drugs. Every receptor here comes from a woman aged 18-35 years with Graves disease. Each CDR3 is given with its conserved first and last residue. The D gene is left open where the match is weak. Clone size is shown for a subset of rows, as once, few, many or a class of expanded clone.

TRBJ2-1 | - | TRBV11-2 | many | TGTGCCAGCAGCCCGGAGGGGCAGAACTACAATGAGCAGTTCTTC | CASSPEGQNYNEQFF
TRBJ2-5 | - | TRBV27 | - | TGTGCCAGCAGTTCAGCTCCGGGGGCGGGGGAGACCCAGTACTTC | CASSSAPGAGETQYF
TRBJ2-1 | TRBD2 | TRBV7-2 | many | TGTGCCAGCAGCTTATCCCGCGGGAGGATCGATGAGCAGTTCTTC | CASSLSRGRIDEQFF
TRBJ1-4 | - | TRBV19 | few | TGTGCCAGTAGTCCCCCGGGGGCAAAACTGTTTTTT | CASSPPGAKLFF
TRBJ1-1 | - | TRBV6-1 | - | TGTGCCAGCAGATTAACCCCCGGGACTAAAGTTCGATCCGGAGCTTTCTTT | CASRLTPGTKVRSGAFF
TRBJ2-1 | - | TRBV12-3/TRBV12-4 | many | TGTGCCAGCAGTACGTGGGAACTCAACAATGAGCAGTTCTTC | CASSTWELNNEQFF
TRBJ1-1 | TRBD1 | TRBV6-1 | many | TGTGCCACCCGAAATAACAGGGGAGAAGCTTTCTTT | CATRNNRGEAFF
TRBJ2-1 | - | TRBV12-3/TRBV12-4 | many | TGTGCCAGCAGCAAACGCACACCGAGCTCCTACAATGAGCAGTTCTTC | CASSKRTPSSYNEQFF
TRBJ2-1 | - | TRBV7-3 | many | TGTGCCAGCAGCCCGGCGAGCGGCAATGAGCAGTTCTTC | CASSPASGNEQFF
TRBJ2-2 | - | TRBV6-2/TRBV6-3 | many | TGTGCCAGCAGCTGGGAGGGGGGGAAAGCGAACACCGGGGAGCTGTTTTTT | CASSWEGGKANTGELFF
TRBJ2-5 | - | TRBV7-9 | many | TGTGCCAGCAGCTTAGGCGGGGTATGGGAGACCCAGTACTTC | CASSLGGVWETQYF
TRBJ2-5 | - | TRBV24-1 | - | TGTGCCACCAGTGATTTCTTTAAGGAGACCCAGTACTTC | CATSDFFKETQYF
TRBJ1-2 | TRBD1 | TRBV4-3 | few | TGCGCCAGCAGCCAAGGCCGGGACAGGGGGCGTAAGATGTATGGCTACACCTTC | CASSQGRDRGRKMYGYTF
TRBJ2-2 | - | TRBV6-2/TRBV6-3 | - | TGTGCCAGCAGTCTCTGGCGGTCCGGGGAGCTGTTTTTT | CASSLWRSGELFF
TRBJ1-1 | - | TRBV11-2 | - | TGTGCCAGCAGCCCAACGCCGGCAGGGGCCAATGAAGCTTTCTTT | CASSPTPAGANEAFF